One sample yielded the 3 T cell receptor beta chains listed below, sequenced in a study of read filtering for tumor transcriptome and immune sequencing (dated by TCRdb to 2018 to 2021). Sequenced on an Illumina HiSeq 4000. Starting from 400 ng RNA, TCR libraries were constructed with the Immunoverse kit using molecular barcoded adaptors that cover the alpha/delta and beta/gamma chains. TCRdb took the public reads, trimmed them with fastp at Q25, ran MiXCR for clone calling and kept in-frame beta chains. Records with the same CDR3 protein are collapsed into one entry carrying the most frequent genes and DNA. The sample contains approximately 65,000 distinct CDR3 sequences, more than 11% of them found a single time. The ten largest clones take up 40% to 55% of the sample. The sample was a population of CD138-negative cells sorted from bone marrow. The sample's cell subset or site label is to be understood as: bone marrow mononuclear cells depleted of CD138+ plasma/myeloma cells by negative magnetic selection. Receptors were obtained from a donor at least 40 years old with multiple myeloma.

This clonotype has a count of ten or more. This chain uses TRBV28 with TRBJ1-1, with TRBD1 identical over 7 bases. Germline V CDR1 and CDR2: MDHEN, SYDVKM. The V gene end was trimmed by 5 bases and the J gene end by 6 bases; junction bases not matched to a gene: 9. The CDR3 has 14 residues. The CDR3 here is CASSHPTGTAEAFF. CDR3 DNA: TGTGCCAGCAGTCACCCCACCGGGACAGCTGAAGCTTTCTTT. Combining the CDR3 with reference TRBV28 and TRBJ1-1 gives the whole variable domain DVKVTQSSRYLVKRTGEKVFLECVQDMDHENMFWYRQDPGLGLRLIYFSYDVKMKEKGDIPEGYSVSREKKERFSLILESASTNQTSMYLCASSHPTGTAEAFFGQGTRLTVV.

This clonotype was counted ten times or more. This chain links TRBV3-1 with TRBJ2-1; 10 positions match TRBD2. This CDR3 is 13 amino acids long. V dropped 4 bases and J dropped 10; count of bases not matched to a gene: 4. The V gene's germline CDR1 is LGHDT and CDR2 YNNKEL (reference sequence). Here the CDR3 reads CASSPWTSGEQFF. Here the CDR3 DNA reads TGTGCCAGCAGCCCTTGGACTAGCGGCGAGCAGTTCTTC.

V and J are TRBV12-3 or TRBV12-4 and TRBJ2-7; D might be TRBD1 (6 bases). This CDR3 region has 12 residues. Trimming took off 6 bases at V and 3 bases at J, with 9 bases between the two ends. CDR3 in DNA: TGTGCCAGCAGGGCAGGGGTCTACGAGCAGTACTTC. It translates to CASRAGVYEQYF.